This TCR beta chain was identified during a study of cytomegalovirus exposure and HLA in healthy donors. Study information: The approximately 660 first-cohort repertoires shared a platform with the 120 or so validation repertoires, as reported in a later analysis.

The CDR3 is made up of 14 amino acids. The V end lost 0 bases, the J end lost 5 bases, and 11 bases lay between the germline ends. Germline loops: CDR1 LGHNA, CDR2 YSLEER. Clones were sequenced by immunoSEQ multiplex PCR, and TCRdb holds only the in-frame ones, with some missing. The sample consists of some 150,000 clones, 86% of them appearing once. General study findings and limits: While the bulk of TCR sequences proved rare, some public TCRs turned up in many donors. The authors listed 150 to 200 TCR beta chains as cytomegalovirus-associated.

Details on this clone: What it binds is not known.

The chain combines TRBV4-3 with TRBJ2-7, with unresolved D. Sequencing input: PBMCs. The clonotype was recovered from a man aged 18 to 35 in good health and CMV-seropositive. The chain's CDR3 is CASSQDSSPNEQYF. CDR3 DNA: TGCGCCAGCAGCCAAGACAGTAGCCCCAACGAGCAGTACTTC.